This T cell receptor beta chain is drawn from a study of CD8 T cells in Susac syndrome. Blood CD8+ and CD4+ T cells underwent high-throughput TCR beta sequencing. The controls were healthy donors who were matched for age and sex. When the RNA was reverse transcribed, random hexamers were used with an input of about 0.5 to 1 ug. Across 54 Vbeta and 13 Jbeta, TCR beta CDR3 was amplified with immunoSEQ multiplex PCR. TCRdb used MiXCR to reprocess the immunoSEQ multiplex PCR reads, holding one entry per CDR3 protein. The sample has more than 150,000 distinct CDR3 sequences, around 94% seen once. Trimming removed 2 bases from V and 0 bases from J, with 10 bases in between. Germline V gene data show CDR1 as KGHDR and CDR2 as SFDVKD. The CDR3 is 15 residues long.

The chain couples TRBV24-1 to TRBJ2-7; weak D call: TRBD2 (5 bases). Sample: CD4+ T cells from PBMCs. The source is a human donor in good health. The CDR3 region has the DNA TGTGCCACCAGTGATTCAAGGAGGCTCTCCTACGAGCAGTACTTC. Translation gives CATSDSRRLSYEQYF.